This T cell receptor (beta chain) was recovered during a study of cytomegalovirus exposure and HLA in healthy donors. Study observations and caveats: A later analysis showed that HLA-associated TCR beta chains had undergone more clonal expansion than equally common others. Several of the most significant clusters appeared linked to common viral pathogens, based on a later analysis. TCR beta sequences reportedly predicted the HLA-A and HLA-B alleles of most subjects accurately. A list of around 150 TCR beta chains associated with cytomegalovirus was given.

60 Vbeta and 13 Jbeta primers were used in PCR. Only in-frame clones appear in the TCRdb table, and some are missing; sequencing was by immunoSEQ multiplex PCR. The table includes 150,000 to 200,000 clones, more than 65% detected once. This CDR3 is built from 11 residues. Germline loops: CDR1 DFQATT, CDR2 SNEGSKA (reference sequence). Trimming left V 0 bases short and J 6 bases short, with 6 bases between. Remarks on this clone: The antigen is not known.

The sample taken for sequencing was PBMCs. The chain links TRBV20-1 to TRBJ2-7; no reliable D call. The sequence came from a man between 35 and 55 years old in good health and CMV-seropositive. As DNA, the CDR3 is TGCAGTGCTAGAGATCCCGGCGAGCAGTACTTC. Translation gives CSARDPGEQYF.